Below are 9 T cell receptor beta chains sequenced from a single sample in a study of CD8 T cells in ankylosing spondylitis. Study-wide findings and caveats: Fewer than 10 highly homologous variants formed a TCR beta motif that appeared characteristic of ankylosing spondylitis blood.

Antigens of these TCRs are unknown. TCRdb itself ran the 5' RACE reads through MiXCR, one entry per CDR3 protein. The repertoire holds roughly 440,000 distinct CDR3 sequences, with 15% to 20% as singletons. Sequencing was carried out using blood, either unsorted or a sorted T cell fraction (not recorded which). The receptors were gathered from a male donor with ankylosing spondylitis.

Ten or more counts support this clonotype. The chain is built from TRBV4-1 and TRBJ2-3, with a weak D call TRBD1 (6 bases). The CDR3 spans 15 residues. Per the germline V gene, CDR1 is MGHRA and CDR2 is YSYEKL. V shed 1 base and J shed 3 bases, with 11 bases lying between them. The DNA for the CDR3 is TGCGCCAGCAGCCAAGCGAAAACAGGGACAGATACGCAGTATTTT. Translating it yields CASSQAKTGTDTQYF.

The J gene is TRBJ2-5, the V gene TRBV14, with 10 bases that match TRBD2. The CDR3 runs 16 residues. V lost 3 bases, J lost 1 base, and 5 bases stayed unmatched. Germline CDR1 reads SGHDN; CDR2 reads FVKESK. CDR3 DNA: TGTGCCAGCAGCCACCGAAGGACTAGCGGCCAAGAGACCCAGTACTTC. Its translation is CASSHRRTSGQETQYF.

This clonotype was picked up a small number of times. The rearrangement joins TRBV7-8 to TRBJ1-4; maybe TRBD1 (6 bases). Germline CDR1 reads SGHVS; CDR2 reads FQNEAQ. The V gene lost 5 bases and the J gene lost 8 bases, with 15 bases spanning the gap. The CDR3 runs 14 residues. The DNA of the CDR3 is TGTGCCAGCAGCCTCACGGACAGCCTGGAAAAACTGTTTTTT. Translating it yields CASSLTDSLEKLFF.

There are a few counts of this clonotype. The junction departs from the called germline gene at one end, perhaps through a read error. The chain employs TRBV5-1 and TRBJ2-7; perhaps TRBD2 as D (5 bases). CDR3 length: 10 amino acids. From germline, CDR1 is SGHRS and CDR2 YFSETQ. The DNA of the CDR3 is TGCGCCAGCAGCTTGGGCAGTCGGGGCTTC. Its translation: CASSLGSRGF.

This chain joins TRBV6-1 and TRBJ2-2; 7 bases are a match to TRBD1. This CDR3 region has 14 residues. With 6 bases clipped from V and 1 base from J, the junction kept 2 bases outside the gene matches. Germline CDR1 is MNHNS and CDR2 is SASEGT. The CDR3 nucleotides read TGTGCCAGCAGGGGGACAGTGAACACCGGGGAGCTGTTTTTT. This codes for CASRGTVNTGELFF.

This clonotype has at least ten counts. The J gene is TRBJ2-1, the V gene TRBV5-1, with 8 bases lining up with TRBD2. The CDR3 runs to 16 residues. With 3 bases clipped from V and 4 bases from J, the junction kept 9 bases outside the gene matches. CDR1 is SGHRS and CDR2 is YFSETQ in the germline V gene. The CDR3 is CASSSLAGTTYNEQFF. In nucleotides, the CDR3 is TGCGCCAGCAGCTCGTTAGCGGGGACGACATACAATGAGCAGTTCTTC.

The chain carries TRBV7-2 and TRBJ2-7; 10 bases map to TRBD2. Trimming removed 1 base from V and 5 bases from J; junction bases left unmatched: 5. The CDR3 has 15 amino acids. In germline, CDR1 is SGHTA, CDR2 FQGNSA. CDR3 residues: CASSLEASGSHEQYF. The CDR3 DNA reads as TGTGCCAGCAGCTTAGAGGCTAGCGGGAGCCACGAGCAGTACTTC.

This clonotype has just a few counts. The genes are TRBV20-1 and TRBJ1-4, with 10 bases fitting TRBD1. Germline V lookup: CDR1 DFQATT, CDR2 SNEGSKA (reference sequence). The CDR3 runs to 16 residues. Trimming at V came to 5 bases and at J to 4 bases, leaving 10 bases not matched to a gene. The CDR3 DNA follows: TGCAGTGCTCTCCCGGGACAGGGGCGCCATAATGAAAAACTGTTTTTT. Translating gives CSALPGQGRHNEKLFF.

The chain employs TRBV7-2 and TRBJ2-3; 15 bases map to TRBD2. V lost 4 bases and J lost 4; bases outside the gene matches: 3. The CDR3 is 16 residues long. In germline, CDR1 is SGHTA, CDR2 FQGNSA. CDR3 in DNA: TGTGCCAGCAGCTCGTGGACTAGCGGGGGGGCAGATACGCAGTATTTT. Translated, it gives CASSSWTSGGADTQYF.